A few counts support the clone carrying this TCR beta chain. Its ends do not fully match the called genes, so a read error is possible. Participants, patients aged 18 to 65, had newly diagnosed hyperthyroidism with a duration under 2 months. Uncontrolled infection, other autoimmune disease, pregnancy or lactation led to exclusion. This sample was included in a study of T cells in Graves' hyperthyroidism and ophthalmopathy. As for the study in general: At the time of initial diagnosis and before any treatment, peripheral blood was collected.

The source material, RNA transcripts, was used to amplify TCR beta CDR3 regions. HTBI primers were the set used in a first-round RT-PCR of the TCR CDR3. TCRdb re-called the multiplex PCR reads through MiXCR, storing one row per CDR3 protein. The sample contains 500,000 to 550,000 distinct CDR3 sequences, about a fifth of which appear only once. The CDR3 spans 15 residues. The germline CDR1 and CDR2 sequences are MNHEY and SVGAGI. Sequenced input: blood. The clonotype originates from a man aged 18-30 years with Graves' hyperthyroidism. The chain joins TRBV6-5 to TRBJ2-5; 10 nucleotides match TRBD2. The CDR3 region has the DNA TGTGCCAGCAGTTACTCGCCTAGCGGGAGCGGGGCCCAGCACTTC. Translation: CASSYSPSGSGAQHF.